This is a list of T cell receptor beta chains from one sample in a study of blood T cell repertoires in COVID-19. The repertoire was sequenced with immunoSEQ multiplex PCR; TCRdb's copy has only in-frame clones and lacks some. The sample includes a few hundred thousand clones, 80% to 90% of them seen just once. The sample consisted of PBMCs or T cells enriched from blood (not recorded which). The receptors were gathered from a man aged 18 to 29 who had recovered from COVID-19. Each CDR3 is given with its conserved first and last residue. Each record gives: J gene, clone size, V gene, CDR3 length, D gene, CDR3 DNA, CDR3 protein. D genes are given only for firm matches. Expanded clones are given a class, and other clones once, few, many or no size at all.

>TRBJ1-3|-|TRBV2|15|-
TGTGCCAGCAGTGAATCGGGGACTTCTGGAAACACCATATATTTT
CASSESGTSGNTIYF
>TRBJ1-2|-|TRBV3-1/TRBV3-2|15|-
TGTGCCAGCAGCCAAGGTCAGGGGAGAGAGCATGGCTACACCTTC
CASSQGQGREHGYTF
>TRBJ2-1|-|TRBV3-1/TRBV3-2|15|-
TGTGCCAGCAGCCAAGTACAGGGCCCCTACAATGAGCAGTTCTTC
CASSQVQGPYNEQFF
>TRBJ1-2|-|TRBV25-1|17|TRBD1
TGTGCCAGCTCACCCCCCGCGGGGACAGGGGATCTCTATGGCTACACCTTC
CASSPPAGTGDLYGYTF
>TRBJ1-2|-|TRBV9|18|TRBD1
TGTGCCAGCAGCGCTACCGGGACAGGGGGCTTTGTTAACTATGGCTACACCTTC
CASSATGTGGFVNYGYTF
>TRBJ1-6|-|TRBV15|17|-
TGTGCCACCAGGCCCTGGCGGGATAGCTCCTATAATTCACCCCTCCACTTT
CATRPWRDSSYNSPLHF
>TRBJ2-6|-|TRBV29-1|17|TRBD1
TGCAGCGTTGAAGACTGGGACAGCCGCTCTGGGGCCAACGTCCTGACTTTC
CSVEDWDSRSGANVLTF
>TRBJ2-2|-|TRBV2|13|-
TGTGCCAGCAGACAGGGACCAGCCGGGGAGCTGTTTTTT
CASRQGPAGELFF
>TRBJ2-3|-|TRBV5-1|13|-
TGCGCCAGCAGCTGGGCGCGCACAGATACGCAGTATTTT
CASSWARTDTQYF
>TRBJ2-7|-|TRBV27|14|-
TGTGCCAGCAGCCACTTAAGGGGGGGGCGGGAGCAGTACTTC
CASSHLRGGREQYF
>TRBJ1-1|-|TRBV27|15|-
TGTGCCAGCAGTTTACTTCAGGGAGGGAACACTGAAGCTTTCTTT
CASSLLQGGNTEAFF
>TRBJ2-5|once|TRBV5-1|15|TRBD1
TGCGCCAGCAGCTCCGGGACAGGGGGTCCAGAGACCCAGTACTTC
CASSSGTGGPETQYF
>TRBJ1-1|few|TRBV7-9|15|-
TGTGCCAGCAGCTTAGCGCGGGGACTGGACACTGAAGCTTTCTTT
CASSLARGLDTEAFF
>TRBJ1-1|-|TRBV30|15|TRBD1
TGTGCCTGGAGTGTCAGGGGGTGGGGAGACACTGAAGCTTTCTTT
CAWSVRGWGDTEAFF
>TRBJ2-1|-|TRBV4-3|16|TRBD2
TGCGCCAGCAGCCAAGGCGGCGGCCTAGCGGGTAATGAGCAGTTCTTC
CASSQGGGLAGNEQFF
>TRBJ1-5|few|TRBV21-1|16|-
TGTGCCAGCAGCAAACCGACGAACAGCAGCAATCAGCCCCAGCATTTT
CASSKPTNSSNQPQHF
>TRBJ1-1|-|TRBV9|13|-
TGTGCCAGCAGCAGAGGGGACTCCGCAGAAGCTTTCTTT
CASSRGDSAEAFF
>TRBJ1-5|-|TRBV28|16|-
TGTGCCAGCAGTTCCAGACAGTGGTATAGCAATCAGCCCCAGCATTTT
CASSSRQWYSNQPQHF
>TRBJ1-2|-|TRBV28|18|-
TGTGCCAGACCCTCCTCCCCAGGGCTATGTCTGGGGTCCTATGGCTACACCTTC
CARPSSPGLCLGSYGYTF
>TRBJ1-2|-|TRBV4-2|15|TRBD1
TGTGCCAGCAGCCCCCTACAGGGGGCTTACTATGGCTACACCTTC
CASSPLQGAYYGYTF
>TRBJ1-2|-|TRBV3-1/TRBV3-2|15|TRBD1
TGTGCCAGCAGCCAACTGGACAGGGGTGGCTATGGCTACACCTTC
CASSQLDRGGYGYTF
>TRBJ2-5|once|TRBV13|17|-
TGTGCCAGCAGCCCCCCGCCAGGGGCCCCATCCAGGGAGACCCAGTACTTC
CASSPPPGAPSRETQYF
>TRBJ1-6|-|TRBV19|16|TRBD1
TGTGCCAGTAGAGGACAGGGGAGCTCCTATAATTCACCCCTCCACTTT
CASRGQGSSYNSPLHF
>TRBJ1-2|-|TRBV12-3/TRBV12-4|13|-
TGTGCCAGCAGCTCGACAAGTAACTATGGCTACACCTTC
CASSSTSNYGYTF
>TRBJ2-6|-|TRBV3-1/TRBV3-2|19|TRBD2
TGTGCCAGCAGCCGTATAGCGGGGGTCCCTTTCTCTGGGGCCAACGTCCTGACTTTC
CASSRIAGVPFSGANVLTF
>TRBJ2-1|-|TRBV11-1|16|TRBD1
TGTGCCAGCAGCTACCGGACAGGGGGTGTGGAGAATGAGCAGTTCTTC
CASSYRTGGVENEQFF